This TCR beta chain was documented in a study of blood T cell repertoires in COVID-19. CDR1 and CDR2 from the germline V gene are KGHSH and LQKENI. The CDR3 runs to 14 residues. V lost 4 bases to trimming and J lost 0 bases, with 6 bases between them. Some clones are missing from TCRdb's copy, which holds only in-frame ones; the method was immunoSEQ multiplex PCR. The sample consists of around 58,000 clones, about nine tenths of them appearing once. The chain has TRBV18 and TRBJ1-4; a weak D match, TRBD1 (5 bases). Input material: peripheral blood. This TCR was sampled from a woman aged 55-69 years with COVID-19, enrolled during active disease. CDR3 DNA sequence: TGTGCCAGCTCACAGGGGACAACTAATGAAAAACTGTTTTTT. Protein sequence: CASSQGTTNEKLFF.